What follows are 5 T cell receptor beta chains derived from one specimen sequenced in a study of blood T cells in healthy people across ages. Sample-barcoded 5' priming and a J-beta primer mix drove a second PCR of 7 to 11 cycles. MiXCR was run by TCRdb on the 5' RACE reads, yielding one entry per CDR3 protein. The sample holds 900,000 to 950,000 distinct CDR3 sequences; 25% to 35% are singletons and the top ten take roughly 10%. The same data also went into a second study, on T cells of mothers and their children.

The sequencing input was blood. The receptors here all came from a woman between 40 and 55 years old in good health.

The V call is TRBV29-1, the J call TRBJ2-1, with 10 bases that match TRBD1. The trim removed 3 bases at V and 8 bases at J, leaving 19 bases unmatched. This CDR3 has 18 residues. Looked up from germline, CDR1 is SQVTM and CDR2 is ANQGSEA. CDR3 DNA: TGCAGCGTTGAGGGTGTGGGACAGGGGCCCCCCCCGAGGTATGAGCAGTTCTTC. Amino acids: CSVEGVGQGPPPRYEQFF.

The gene calls are TRBV5-4 and TRBJ2-7; D may be TRBD1 or TRBD2 (5 bases each). V lost 3 bases and J 0 bases, leaving 10 bases between the germline ends. There are 14 residues in the CDR3. Germline V CDR1 and CDR2: SGHNT, YYREEE (reference sequence). The CDR3 region has the DNA TGTGCCAGCAGCTGGATGGGACGCTCCTACGAGCAGTACTTC. The encoded protein is CASSWMGRSYEQYF.

This clonotype came up a few times. The CDR3 loop is CASSHRDLYGYTF. CDR3 nucleotide sequence: TGTGCCAGCAGCCACAGAGATCTCTATGGCTACACCTTC. The chain has TRBV5-6 and TRBJ1-2; D remains unclear. This CDR3 has 13 amino acids. Looked up from germline, CDR1 is SGHDT and CDR2 is YYEEEE. V lost 4 bases and J 4 bases, leaving 11 bases between the germline ends.

This clonotype occurred a few times. The chain uses TRBV7-9 and TRBJ2-7, with D possibly matching TRBD1 (6 bases). The germline gives CDR1 SEHNR, CDR2 FQNEAQ (reference sequence). The CDR3 loop spans 14 amino acids. Deletions cut 5 bases from V and 2 bases from J, with 13 bases between. The CDR3 DNA reads as TGTGCCAGCAGCCCATACGGACAGACCTACGAGCAGTACTTC. Its translation is CASSPYGQTYEQYF.

This clonotype was detected many times. The chain employs TRBV6-1 and TRBJ2-4; D remains ambiguous. The CDR3 spans 14 residues. Between the trimmed V and J ends, which lost 8 bases and 0 bases, there was a span of 11 bases. Looked up from germline, CDR1 is MNHNS and CDR2 is SASEGT. The DNA of the CDR3 is TGTGCCAGCCGAAACAGCATAGCCAAAAACATTCAGTACTTC. Protein sequence: CASRNSIAKNIQYF.